The TCR beta chain described here comes from a study of T cells in Graves' hyperthyroidism and ophthalmopathy (dated by TCRdb to the late 2010s). Notes on the research overall: Peripheral blood samples were taken at the time of initial diagnosis, prior to any treatment. A discovery cohort of about a hundred patients, approximately 45 with Graves' ophthalmopathy and 57 with stable Graves' hyperthyroidism, was used to find distinguishing TCR V-J signatures. An independent validation cohort of 18 to 20 hyperthyroidism patients and roughly 16 patients who later progressed to ophthalmopathy tested prospective prediction of ophthalmopathy. For training and testing, the 80 to 100 patients in the discovery cohort were randomly divided in a 7:3 ratio. Thyroid tissue and blood T-cell repertoires from six or seven Graves' hyperthyroidism patients were also compared in the study. After sampling, hyperthyroidism patients received methimazole starting at 30 mg daily, and ophthalmopathy patients received high-dose intravenous methylprednisolone. The paper reports TCR Vbeta CDR3 sequencing of 135 peripheral blood samples: under 45 ophthalmopathy, fewer than 85 hyperthyroidism and approximately 17 progressor patients. Beyond this particular receptor, the publication reports: No statistical method was used to set the sample size in advance, and investigators knew the group allocation. Ophthalmopathy was separated from stable hyperthyroidism by a 13 V-J signature model, with roughly 88% sensitivity and around 81% specificity obtained in cross-validation and 80%/75% obtained in testing. Most expanded thyroid clonotypes (frequency above 0.001) were also detected in blood, suggesting blood repertoires may reflect thyroid immune responses. During validation, the model predicted progression to ophthalmopathy a median of about 5.9 months ahead of onset, with around 70% sensitivity and around 73% specificity.

Germline trimming amounts to 5 bases on V and 7 bases on J, with 12 as the count of junction bases outside the gene matches. The CDR3 numbers 15 residues from cysteine through phenylalanine. The retained sequence is limited to the CDR3, 45 bases, with the frame set at the first base. The germline V gene (reference sequence) yields PRHDT for CDR1 and FYEKMQ for CDR2. Ophthalmopathy patients had moderately to severely active disease, with a Clinical Activity Score of 3 or more, a NOSPECS grade of 4 or more, and a disease duration of less than 3 months. Exclusion was applied to patients with uncontrolled infections, other autoimmune diseases, pregnancy or lactation. Diagnoses were based on clinical symptoms, serum thyroxine and TRAb, thyroid ultrasound and orbital computed tomography. Ficoll-Paque density gradient centrifugation was used to isolate PBMCs from around 10 ml of fresh peripheral blood. Trizol reagent was used to extract total RNA, and RNA quality was then checked on an Agilent 2100 Bioanalyzer.

TCR beta CDR3 regions were amplified from RNA transcripts. The TCR CDR3 was subjected to a first round of RT-PCR using the HTBI primer set and the Qiagen OneStep RT-PCR kit. A second multiplex PCR round built the libraries, followed by size selection and purification. Paired-end sequencing of the libraries was performed with 100 bp reads on an Illumina HiSeq2000. Concerning the study's data processing: Raw data were processed with SOAPnuke, discarding reads with adapters, uncalled bases, mean Phred below 15, or no exact constant-primer or identifier match. High-quality paired reads were merged with COPE v1.2.5, and unique nucleotide sequences were defined as clonotypes. MiTCR v1.1 was used to align clonotypes to the IMGT TRBV, TRBD and TRBJ reference segments. The analysis included only V-J combinations with a frequency above 0.0001, which together covered over 98% of the repertoires. A TCS score was defined as the ratio of F50 (clonal expansion) to E x V (chaos), with BLOSUM62-based TCRdist applied between CDR3 peptides within each V-J. Welch's t-statistics and random forest reduced around 510 V-J features to 13, which were used in a naive Bayes classifier (R e1071). TCRdb reworked the public reads: Q25 trimming with fastp, MiXCR clone assembly, productive beta chains retained. Entries are consolidated by CDR3 protein sequence, retaining the most common genes and DNA. For this entry, the V and J calls and clone size follow TCRdb and not the study's own pipeline. Here the sample has hundreds of thousands of distinct CDR3 sequences; 15% to 20% occur a single time. The top ten constitute around 26% of the sample.

This clonotype was seen a few times. There is no known antigen for this receptor. Base quality data are lacking; no much larger clone is found one base away. The chain joins TRBV13 to TRBJ2-7; 9 central bases correspond to TRBD1. This TCR derives from a woman aged 18 to 35 with Graves' ophthalmopathy. The sample was blood. The CDR3 reads CASSVASQGAGEQYF. The bases read TGTGCCAGCAGCGTAGCCTCACAGGGGGCGGGTGAGCAGTACTTC. This CDR3, with the reference TRBV13 and TRBJ2-7 proteins standing in past its ends, gives the full variable domain AAGVIQSPRHLIKEKRETATLKCYPIPRHDTVYWYQQGPGQDPQFLISFYEKMQSDKGSIPDRFSAQQFSDYHSELNMSSLELGDSALYFCASSVASQGAGEQYFGPGTRLTVT.